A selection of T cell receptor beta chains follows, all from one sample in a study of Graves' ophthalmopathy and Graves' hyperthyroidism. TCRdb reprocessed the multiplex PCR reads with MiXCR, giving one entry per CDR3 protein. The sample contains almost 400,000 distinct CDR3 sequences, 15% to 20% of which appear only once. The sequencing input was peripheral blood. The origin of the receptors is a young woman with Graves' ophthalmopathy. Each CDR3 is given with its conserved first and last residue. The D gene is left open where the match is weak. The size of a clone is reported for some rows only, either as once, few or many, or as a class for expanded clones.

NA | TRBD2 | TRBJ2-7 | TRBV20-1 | CSAREARLAGGYEQYF | TGCAGTGCTAGAGAGGCCCGGCTAGCGGGAGGCTACGAGCAGTACTTC
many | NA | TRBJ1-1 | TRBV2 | CASSLSRGNTEAFF | TGTGCCAGCAGTCTTTCAAGGGGGAACACTGAAGCTTTCTTT
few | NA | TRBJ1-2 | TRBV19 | CASSPINDYGYTF | TGTGCCAGTAGTCCTATCAACGACTATGGCTACACCTTC
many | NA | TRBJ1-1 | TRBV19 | CASRADRNTEAFF | TGTGCCAGTAGGGCGGACAGGAACACTGAAGCTTTCTTT
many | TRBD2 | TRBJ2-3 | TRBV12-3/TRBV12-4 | CASTDTSGGANTQYF | TGTGCCAGCACCGACACTAGCGGGGGGGCCAATACGCAGTATTTT
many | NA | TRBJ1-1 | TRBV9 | CASSVEPDMNTEAFF | TGTGCCAGCAGCGTAGAACCGGACATGAACACTGAAGCTTTCTTT
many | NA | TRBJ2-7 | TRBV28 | CAGTSDGGYEQYF | TGTGCCGGCACCTCTGACGGGGGCTACGAGCAGTACTTC
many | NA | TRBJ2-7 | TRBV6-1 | CASSDKSGTPDEQYF | TGTGCCAGCAGTGATAAGTCCGGGACGCCCGACGAGCAGTACTTC
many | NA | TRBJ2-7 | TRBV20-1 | CSARYTSRSYEQYF | TGCAGTGCTAGGTACACCTCAAGGTCCTACGAGCAGTACTTC
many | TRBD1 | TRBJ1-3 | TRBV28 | CASSLSRTGRNTIYF | TGTGCCAGCAGTTTATCAAGGACAGGGAGAAACACCATATATTTT
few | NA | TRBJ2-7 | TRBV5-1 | CASSFRGPGYEQYF | TGCGCCAGCAGCTTCCGGGGTCCGGGCTACGAGCAGTACTTC
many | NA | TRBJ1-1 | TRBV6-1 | CASSTPGGPESGAFF | TGTGCCAGCAGCACACCCGGCGGCCCCGAGTCTGGAGCTTTCTTT
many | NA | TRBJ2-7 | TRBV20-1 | CSARDSDGGYEQYF | TGCAGTGCTAGAGATTCAGACGGAGGGTACGAGCAGTACTTC
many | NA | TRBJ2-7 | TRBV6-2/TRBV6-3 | CASSLPGTTRYEQYF | TGTGCCAGCAGTTTGCCCGGGACAACCCGCTACGAGCAGTACTTC
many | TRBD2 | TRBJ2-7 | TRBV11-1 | CASSPGLAEPEYF | TGTGCCAGCAGCCCGGGACTAGCGGAGCCGGAGTACTTC
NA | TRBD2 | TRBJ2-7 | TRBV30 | CAWSTGLGSYEQYF | TGTGCCTGGAGTACGGGACTAGGTTCCTACGAGCAGTACTTC
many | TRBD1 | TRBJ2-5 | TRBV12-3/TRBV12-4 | CASSFETGVETQYF | TGTGCCAGCAGTTTTGAGACAGGGGTCGAGACCCAGTACTTC
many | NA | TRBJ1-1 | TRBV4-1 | CASSHNEALNTEAFF | TGCGCCAGCAGCCACAATGAGGCGCTGAACACTGAAGCTTTCTTT
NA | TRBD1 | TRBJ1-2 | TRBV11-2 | CASSSTGTGGIWGYTF | TGTGCCAGCAGTTCAACCGGGACAGGGGGTATTTGGGGCTACACCTTC
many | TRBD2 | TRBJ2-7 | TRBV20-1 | CSARDLAGGYEQYF | TGCAGTGCTAGAGATTTAGCGGGAGGCTACGAGCAGTACTTC
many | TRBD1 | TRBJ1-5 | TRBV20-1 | CSARQGTGGNQPQHF | TGCAGTGCTAGACAAGGGACAGGGGGGAATCAGCCCCAGCATTTT
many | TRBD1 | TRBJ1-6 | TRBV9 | CASSASGGGGNNSPLHF | TGTGCCAGCAGCGCCTCAGGGGGCGGGGGTAATAATTCACCCCTCCACTTT
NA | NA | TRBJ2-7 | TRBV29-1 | CSVVAGPTGEQYF | TGCAGCGTTGTGGCAGGGCCAACGGGGGAGCAGTACTTC
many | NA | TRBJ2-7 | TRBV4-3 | CASSQDVRSYEQYF | TGCGCCAGCAGCCAAGATGTCCGGTCCTACGAGCAGTACTTC
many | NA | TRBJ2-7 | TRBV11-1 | CASGPHIYEQYF | TGTGCCAGCGGGCCCCATATCTACGAGCAGTACTTC
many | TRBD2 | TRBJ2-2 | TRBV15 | CATSGGVAGNTGELFF | TGTGCCACCAGCGGCGGAGTAGCGGGAAACACCGGGGAGCTGTTTTTT
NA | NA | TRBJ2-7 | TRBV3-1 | CASSFPPPPIAPHEQYF | TGTGCCAGCAGCTTCCCGCCTCCGCCCATCGCCCCTCACGAGCAGTACTTC
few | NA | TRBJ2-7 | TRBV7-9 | CASSPSVAAYEQYF | TGTGCCAGCAGTCCCTCGGTAGCGGCCTACGAGCAGTACTTC
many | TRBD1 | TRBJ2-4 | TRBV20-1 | CSARVWQGAKNIQYF | TGCAGTGCTAGAGTTTGGCAGGGGGCAAAAAACATTCAGTACTTC
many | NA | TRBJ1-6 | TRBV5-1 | CASSPRAGSPLHF | TGCGCCAGCAGCCCCAGGGCCGGATCACCCCTCCACTTT
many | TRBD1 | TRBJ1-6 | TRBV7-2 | CASSLGQGYNSPLHF | TGTGCCAGCAGCTTAGGACAGGGGTATAATTCACCCCTCCACTTT
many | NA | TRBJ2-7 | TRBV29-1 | CSVESLTSYEQYF | TGCAGCGTTGAAAGCCTTACCTCCTACGAGCAGTACTTC
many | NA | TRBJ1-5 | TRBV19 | CASSTTSAGNQPQHF | TGTGCCAGTAGTACGACCTCGGCTGGCAATCAGCCCCAGCATTTT
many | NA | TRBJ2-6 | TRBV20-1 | CSAKKPGANVLTF | TGCAGCGCCAAAAAACCTGGGGCCAACGTCCTGACTTTC
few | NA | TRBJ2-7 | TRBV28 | CASSFRTTGYEQYF | TGTGCCAGCAGTTTCAGGACAACGGGCTACGAGCAGTACTTC
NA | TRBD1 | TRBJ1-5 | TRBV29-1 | CSVGEGQGSNQPQHF | TGCAGCGTTGGGGAGGGACAGGGTAGCAATCAGCCCCAGCATTTT
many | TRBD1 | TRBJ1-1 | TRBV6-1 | CASSPRQGARGEAFF | TGTGCCAGCAGTCCAAGACAGGGGGCGCGAGGTGAAGCTTTCTTT